Below are 27 T cell receptor beta chains sequenced from a single sample in a study of T cells after yellow fever vaccination (dated by TCRdb to the late 2010s). Library preparation was by 5' RACE. The listed sequencing device is Illumina HiSeq 2500. TCRdb reprocessed the public reads (quality trimming at Q25 with fastp, clone calling with MiXCR) and kept in-frame beta chains. One record per CDR3 amino acid sequence lists the most common genes and DNA. A total of tens of thousands of distinct CDR3 sequences appear in this sample, around 7.7% of them only once. The top ten clones comprise more than 25% of the sample. Per the publication, the treatment or condition label means: live attenuated yellow fever vaccine strain. The sample in question was CD8+ T cells sorted from PBMCs, obtained around 10 days after the first yellow fever vaccination. These receptor sequences come from a man aged 18 to 30 who received the YFV17D yellow fever vaccine.

This clonotype was recorded many times. This chain connects TRBV20-1 to TRBJ2-3, with 10 bases that match TRBD1. This CDR3 comprises 14 residues. CDR1 is DFQATT and CDR2 is SNEGSKA in the germline V gene (reference sequence). CDR3 coding DNA: TGCACCTGGGACAGGGGCCTCGACACAGATACGCAGTATTTT. Translated: CTWDRGLDTDTQYF.

This clonotype was recorded at least ten times. This chain joins TRBV7-2 and TRBJ2-2; D perhaps matches TRBD2 (5 bases). CDR1 is SGHTA, CDR2 FQGNSA, per germline. The V and J ends lost 6 bases and 3 bases respectively, with 11 bases between them. CDR3 length equals 14 residues. The CDR3 sequence: CASSHNGDTGELFF. Here the CDR3 DNA reads TGTGCCAGCAGTCACAACGGGGACACCGGGGAGCTGTTTTTT.

The chain couples TRBV12-3 or TRBV12-4 to TRBJ2-5, with D perhaps assigned TRBD1 or TRBD2 (5 bases each). There are 15 residues in the CDR3. V was trimmed by 1 base and J by 2 bases, leaving 11 bases between them. DNA of the CDR3: TGTGCCAGCAGTTTAGTAGGGGACGGTCAAGAGACCCAGTACTTC. It codes for CASSLVGDGQETQYF.

A few counts support this clonotype. The chain combines TRBV11-1 with TRBJ2-7; no definite D call. The germline V gene has CDR1 SGHAT and CDR2 FQDESV (reference sequence). The CDR3 extends over 15 amino acids. V lost 0 bases and J lost 2, with 11 bases in between. CDR3 bases: TGTGCCAGCAGCTTAGCGTATGGACCAGCCTACGAGCAGTACTTC. It specifies CASSLAYGPAYEQYF.

This clonotype was observed many times. The rearrangement uses TRBV7-8 and TRBJ2-3, with 10 bases identical to TRBD2. CDR1 and CDR2 from the germline V gene are SGHVS and FQNEAQ. V was pared by 5 bases and J by 2 bases, with 7 bases of the junction left unmatched. There are 16 residues in the CDR3. Here the CDR3 reads CASSRSGGAITDTQYF. For the CDR3, the DNA is TGTGCCAGCAGCCGAAGCGGGGGGGCGATCACAGATACGCAGTATTTT.

The chain joins TRBV19 to TRBJ1-1, with 9 bases lining up with TRBD1. The CDR3 covers 14 residues. V lost 1 base to trimming and J lost 8 bases; unmatched junction nucleotides: 5. Germline V gene data show CDR1 as LNHDA and CDR2 as SQIVND (reference sequence). The CDR3, as DNA: TGTGCCAGTAGTATAGGGACAGGGGCGTTGGAAGCTTTCTTT. Translating it yields CASSIGTGALEAFF.

The sample holds a few counts of this clonotype. The chain employs TRBV27 and TRBJ2-7; D is uncertain. V dropped 5 bases and J dropped 7 bases, with 18 bases sitting between them. The germline V gene encodes CDR1 MNHEY and CDR2 SMNVEV (reference sequence). There are 14 residues in the CDR3. Written as DNA, the CDR3 is TGTGCCAGCAGTCCCCCTCTCCCCCCCTTGGAGCAGTACTTC. It codes for CASSPPLPPLEQYF.

This clonotype came up a few times. DNA for the CDR3: TGTGCCAGCAGCGTTTTTGCGGGGGGAACCTACGAGCAGTACTTC. Its translation: CASSVFAGGTYEQYF. The V and J genes are TRBV9 and TRBJ2-7; 8 bases match TRBD2. V dropped 2 bases and J dropped 2; count of bases not matched to a gene: 6. This CDR3 is 15 amino acids long. Germline V CDR1 and CDR2: SGDLS, YYNGEE.

This clonotype was found many times. The chain combines TRBV27 with TRBJ1-6; D gene unclear. Germline V gene lookup returns CDR1 MNHEY and CDR2 SMNVEV (reference sequence). Trimming took off 8 bases at V and 0 bases at J, with 14 bases between the two ends. The CDR3 is 16 amino acids. The CDR3 here is CASRPIDSSYNSPLHF. CDR3 nucleotide sequence: TGTGCCAGCCGACCTATTGATAGCTCCTATAATTCACCCCTCCACTTT.

This clonotype was found many times. The chain combines TRBV15 with TRBJ2-3, with 9 bases identical to TRBD2. Trimming removed 1 base from V and 4 bases from J; junction bases left unmatched: 3. CDR3 length: 15 amino acids. Germline CDR1 is LNHNV and CDR2 is YYDKDF (reference sequence). CDR3 DNA: TGTGCCACCAGCAGAGTGCGGGGGGGCTCAGATACGCAGTATTTT. This translates into CATSRVRGGSDTQYF.

At least ten counts were recorded for this clonotype. This chain links TRBV3-1 with TRBJ2-2; 8 positions match TRBD2. The CDR3 has 16 amino acids. The J segment lost 7 bases and the V segment lost 2 bases, leaving 9 bases of the junction unmatched. Germline V CDR1 and CDR2: LGHDT, YNNKEL (reference sequence). In DNA, the CDR3 is TGTGCCAGCAGCCAACCGGGACTAGAGGCCCTCGGGGAGCTGTTTTTT. Translation: CASSQPGLEALGELFF.

This clonotype was recorded at least ten times. This chain uses TRBV12-3 or TRBV12-4 with TRBJ2-1; tentatively, D is TRBD1 (5 bases). Trimming stripped 3 bases from V and 4 bases from J, with 13 bases between. The CDR3 is 15 residues long. The CDR3 is CASSLSGFVYNEQFF. CDR3 DNA sequence: TGTGCCAGCAGTTTGTCAGGGTTTGTATACAATGAGCAGTTCTTC.

This clonotype was picked up many times. V and J are TRBV5-1 and TRBJ1-1; D may be TRBD1 (5 bases). Trimming took off 2 bases at V and 4 bases at J, with 12 bases between the two ends. In germline, CDR1 is SGHRS, CDR2 YFSETQ. This CDR3 is 14 amino acids long. CDR3 sequence reads: CASSLRVGGTEAFF. CDR3 nucleotide sequence: TGCGCCAGCAGCTTAAGGGTCGGGGGCACTGAAGCTTTCTTT.

This clonotype was seen ten or more times. The genes are TRBV20-1 and TRBJ2-7, with D uncertain. Germline-derived CDR1 and CDR2 are DFQATT and SNEGSKA (reference sequence). V gave up 3 bases and J gave up 0 bases, with 18 bases separating them. The CDR3 extends over 16 amino acids. The CDR3: CSASIGRSWGSYEQYF. The CDR3 region has the DNA TGCAGTGCTAGTATAGGGCGGTCTTGGGGCTCCTACGAGCAGTACTTC.

Ten or more counts support this clonotype. This chain uses TRBV27 with TRBJ2-2, with TRBD1 as a possible D gene (6 bases). Germline values: CDR1 MNHEY, CDR2 SMNVEV (reference sequence). This CDR3 is 15 amino acids long. The germline V and J ends were trimmed by 6 bases and 0 bases, with 11 bases remaining between them. CDR3 nucleotide sequence: TGTGCCAGCAGCTGGGGGCCCGCGAACACCGGGGAGCTGTTTTTT. It is translated as CASSWGPANTGELFF.

This chain uses TRBV12-3 or TRBV12-4 with TRBJ1-1; no definite D call. The CDR3 totals 13 residues. Trimming pared 4 bases from V and 4 bases from J, leaving 10 bases between. CDR3 DNA sequence: TGTGCCAGCAGTTCGCCCGTCATCACTGAAGCTTTCTTT. This sequence encodes CASSSPVITEAFF.

This clonotype was observed many times. The chain couples TRBV11-2 to TRBJ2-5, with a possible D match to TRBD2 (6 bases). This CDR3 has 15 residues. V lost 1 base and J 2 bases, leaving 11 bases between the germline ends. CDR1 and CDR2 from the germline V gene are SGHAT and FQNNGV. Written as DNA, the CDR3 is TGTGCCAGCAGCTTAGCCCCTGGGGGGCAAGAGACCCAGTACTTC. Protein product: CASSLAPGGQETQYF.

The table lists this clonotype with many counts. This rearrangement joins TRBV4-3 to TRBJ2-3; perhaps D is TRBD1 or TRBD2 (7 bases each). Per germline, CDR1 LGHNA and CDR2 YSLEER. V was clipped by 3 bases and J by 2 bases, with 15 bases between them. The CDR3 spans 16 residues. For the CDR3, the DNA is TGCGCCAGCAGCCAGGCCCCAGGGGGGGACACAGATACGCAGTATTTT. It codes for CASSQAPGGDTDTQYF.

The chain has TRBV6-5 and TRBJ2-6, with no clear D. CDR1 is MNHEY, CDR2 SVGAGI, per germline. There are 13 residues in the CDR3. Trimming removed 4 bases from V and 2 bases from J, with 3 bases in between. The CDR3 loop reads CASSSAGANVLTF. DNA of the CDR3: TGTGCCAGCAGTTCGGCTGGGGCCAACGTCCTGACTTTC.

This clonotype was found many times. J is TRBJ2-5 and V is TRBV27, with 7 positions matching TRBD1. Germline values: CDR1 MNHEY, CDR2 SMNVEV (reference sequence). The CDR3 is made up of 14 amino acids. The V and J ends lost 4 bases and 5 bases, in that order; junction bases with no gene match: 7. Here the CDR3 DNA reads TGTGCCAGCAGTTCCGTTGACAGGGATGAGACCCAGTACTTC. As protein: CASSSVDRDETQYF.

To note about this clonotype: This may stem from a read error, because a much larger clone lies one nucleotide away. The CDR3 does not close with the conserved phenylalanine or tryptophan, likely indicating a read error. This chain connects TRBV10-3 to TRBJ2-7, with TRBD2 matching over 7 bases. Unmatched junction bases numbered 7, after V lost 1 base and J lost 4 bases. CDR1 and CDR2 (germline): ENHRY, SYGVKD. CDR3 size: 15 residues. The CDR3: CAISEWGGRLYEQYL. The CDR3 bases are TGTGCCATCAGTGAGTGGGGGGGTAGGCTTTACGAGCAGTACCTC.

This chain uses TRBV5-1 with TRBJ2-7, with D maybe TRBD2 (6 bases). Trimming took off 1 base at V and 1 base at J, with 12 bases between the two ends. Germline V gene lookup returns CDR1 SGHRS and CDR2 YFSETQ. There are 15 residues in the CDR3. This CDR3 reads CASSLSGPPSYEQYV. CDR3 DNA sequence: TGCGCCAGCAGCTTGAGCGGGCCGCCATCCTACGAGCAGTACGTC.

The table lists this clonotype with many counts. The CDR3 nucleotides are TGCGCCAGCAGCCAATCAGAACACTACGAGCAGTACTTC. Translated: CASSQSEHYEQYF. This sequence joins TRBV4-1 and TRBJ2-7; D remains unclear. Germline V gene lookup returns CDR1 MGHRA and CDR2 YSYEKL. The CDR3 contains 13 residues. The V and J ends lost 2 bases and 3 bases respectively, with 8 bases between them.

This clonotype was seen repeatedly, ten times or more. The V call is TRBV11-2, the J call TRBJ2-3; TRBD2 aligns across 10 bases. The CDR3 runs 14 residues. Germline trimming cut 5 bases from V and 8 bases from J; bases unmatched to any gene: 7. Germline V gene sequence: CDR1 SGHAT, CDR2 FQNNGV. The CDR3 coding sequence is TGTGCCAGCAGCCCCCTGCTAGCGGGGGTTACGCAGTATTTT. It specifies CASSPLLAGVTQYF.

In its sample, this clonotype was seen a few times. The J gene is TRBJ1-1, the V gene TRBV18, with D uncertain. Trimming took 2 bases from V and 6 from J, leaving 10 bases between them. CDR3 length: 13 residues. Per the germline V gene, CDR1 is KGHSH and CDR2 is LQKENI. In DNA, the CDR3 is TGTGCCAGCTCACCAGACGGCCAGGCTGAAGCTTTCTTT. Translated, it gives CASSPDGQAEAFF.

This clonotype has a count of ten or more. The chain couples TRBV7-9 to TRBJ2-7; tentative D call: TRBD1 (6 bases). Germline-derived CDR1 and CDR2 are SEHNR and FQNEAQ (reference sequence). The CDR3 runs to 12 residues. Trimming removed 11 bases at V and 1 base at J, with 12 bases between. Here the CDR3 DNA reads TGTGCCGTGCAGGGGAAGTCCTACGAGCAGTACGTC. Its translation: CAVQGKSYEQYV.

By frequency in the sample, this clonotype is medium-sized. The chain is built from TRBV29-1 and TRBJ1-2; D is undetermined. The CDR3 consists of 12 residues. The V and J ends lost 3 bases and 7 bases respectively, with 12 bases between them. From germline, CDR1 is SQVTM and CDR2 ANQGSEA. CDR3 in amino acids: CSVDDGMGGYTF. The CDR3 nucleotides are TGCAGCGTTGACGACGGAATGGGTGGCTACACCTTC.